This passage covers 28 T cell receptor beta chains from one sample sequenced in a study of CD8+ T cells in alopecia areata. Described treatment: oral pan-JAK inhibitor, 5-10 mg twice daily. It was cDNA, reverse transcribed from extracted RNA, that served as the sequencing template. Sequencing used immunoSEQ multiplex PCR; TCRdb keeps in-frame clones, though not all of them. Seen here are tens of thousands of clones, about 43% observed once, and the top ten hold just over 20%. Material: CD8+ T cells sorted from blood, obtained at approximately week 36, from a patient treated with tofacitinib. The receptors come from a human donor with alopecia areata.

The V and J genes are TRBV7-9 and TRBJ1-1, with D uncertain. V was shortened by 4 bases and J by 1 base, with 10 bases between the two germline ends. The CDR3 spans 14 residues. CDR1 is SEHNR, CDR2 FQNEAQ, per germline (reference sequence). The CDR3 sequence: CASSSLDGNTEAFF. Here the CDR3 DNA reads TGTGCCAGCAGCTCTTTGGACGGGAACACTGAAGCTTTCTTT.

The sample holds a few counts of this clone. In DNA form, the CDR3 reads TGTGCCACCAGCAGAGCCCCCGCGGCTGTTCCCTACGAGCAGTACTTC. Its translation is CATSRAPAAVPYEQYF. The chain links TRBV15 to TRBJ2-7; D is undetermined. The CDR3 length is 16 residues. V lost 1 base to trimming and J lost 2 bases, with 15 bases between them. Germline CDR1 is LNHNV and CDR2 is YYDKDF (reference sequence).

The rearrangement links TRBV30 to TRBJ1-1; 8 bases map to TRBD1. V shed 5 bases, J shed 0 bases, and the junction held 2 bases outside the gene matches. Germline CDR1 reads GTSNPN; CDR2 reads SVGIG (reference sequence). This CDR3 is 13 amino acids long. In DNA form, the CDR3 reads TGTGCCTGGGAGACAGGGGTGAACACTGAAGCTTTCTTT. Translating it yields CAWETGVNTEAFF.

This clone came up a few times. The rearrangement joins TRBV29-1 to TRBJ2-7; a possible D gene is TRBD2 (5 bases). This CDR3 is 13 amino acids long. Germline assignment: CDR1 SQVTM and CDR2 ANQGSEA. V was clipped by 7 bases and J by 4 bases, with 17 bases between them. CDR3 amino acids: CSGRLKGSYEQYF. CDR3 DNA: TGCAGCGGCCGACTGAAAGGGAGTTACGAGCAGTACTTC.

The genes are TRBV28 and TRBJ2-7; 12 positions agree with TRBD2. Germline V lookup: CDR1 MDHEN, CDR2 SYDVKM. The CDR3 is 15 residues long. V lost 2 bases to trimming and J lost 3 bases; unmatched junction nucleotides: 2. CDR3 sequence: CASSLQLAGGYEQYF. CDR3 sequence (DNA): TGTGCCAGCAGTTTACAACTAGCGGGAGGCTACGAGCAGTACTTC.

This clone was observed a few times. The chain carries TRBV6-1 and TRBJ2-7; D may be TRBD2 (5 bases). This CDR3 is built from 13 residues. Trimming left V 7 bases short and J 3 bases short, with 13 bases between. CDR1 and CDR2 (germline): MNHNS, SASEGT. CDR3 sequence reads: CASTRPGDYEQYF. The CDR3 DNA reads TGTGCCAGCACCCGGCCCGGGGACTACGAGCAGTACTTC.

CDR3 sequence (DNA): TGTGCCACCAGCTCCGGGTTAGGTCAGCCCCAGCATTTT. Protein sequence: CATSSGLGQPQHF. The chain carries TRBV15 and TRBJ1-5, with D hard to call. CDR1 is LNHNV, CDR2 YYDKDF, per germline (reference sequence). The ends were cut back, 5 bases at V and 6 bases at J, with 11 bases in the middle. This CDR3 contains 13 residues.

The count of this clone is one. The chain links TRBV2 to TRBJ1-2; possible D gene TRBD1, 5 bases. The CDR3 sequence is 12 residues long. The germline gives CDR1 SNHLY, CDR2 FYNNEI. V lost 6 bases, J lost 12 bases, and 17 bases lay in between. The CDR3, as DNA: TGTGCCAGCAGATGGATTGAGTTGGGGGACACCTTC. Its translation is CASRWIELGDTF.

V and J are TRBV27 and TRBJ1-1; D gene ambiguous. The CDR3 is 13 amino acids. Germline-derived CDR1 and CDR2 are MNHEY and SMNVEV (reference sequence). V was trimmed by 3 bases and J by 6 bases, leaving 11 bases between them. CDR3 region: CASSLYGSAEAFF. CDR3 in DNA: TGTGCCAGCAGTTTGTATGGAAGCGCTGAAGCTTTCTTT.

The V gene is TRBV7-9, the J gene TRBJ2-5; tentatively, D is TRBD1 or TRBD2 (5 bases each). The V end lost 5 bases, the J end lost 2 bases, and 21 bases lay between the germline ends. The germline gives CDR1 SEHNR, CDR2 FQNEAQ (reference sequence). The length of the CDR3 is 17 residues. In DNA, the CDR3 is TGTGCCAGCAGCCCCGGGAACACTTTGGGGCGACAAGAGACCCAGTACTTC. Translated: CASSPGNTLGRQETQYF. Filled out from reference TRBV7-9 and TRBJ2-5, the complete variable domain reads DTGVSQNPRHKITKRGQNVTFRCDPISEHNRLYWYRQTLGQGPEFLTYFQNEAQLEKSRLLSDRFSAERPKGSFSTLEIQRTEQGDSAMYLCASSPGNTLGRQETQYFGPGTRLLVL.

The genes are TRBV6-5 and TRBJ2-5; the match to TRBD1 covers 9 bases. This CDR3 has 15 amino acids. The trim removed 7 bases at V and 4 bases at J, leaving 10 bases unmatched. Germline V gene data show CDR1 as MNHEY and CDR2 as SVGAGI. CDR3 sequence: CASKPGQGWVETQYF. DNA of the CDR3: TGTGCCAGCAAACCGGGACAGGGATGGGTAGAGACCCAGTACTTC.

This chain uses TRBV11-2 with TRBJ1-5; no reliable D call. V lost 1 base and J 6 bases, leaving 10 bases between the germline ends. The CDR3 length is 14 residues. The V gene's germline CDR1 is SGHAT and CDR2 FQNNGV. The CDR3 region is CASSLGGGSQPQHF. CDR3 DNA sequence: TGTGCCAGCAGCTTAGGAGGTGGATCTCAGCCCCAGCATTTT.

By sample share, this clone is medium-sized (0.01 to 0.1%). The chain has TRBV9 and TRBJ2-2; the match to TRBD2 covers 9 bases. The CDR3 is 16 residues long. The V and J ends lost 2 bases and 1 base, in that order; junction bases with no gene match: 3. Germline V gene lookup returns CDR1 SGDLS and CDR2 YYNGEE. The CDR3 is CASSVRLAENTGELFF. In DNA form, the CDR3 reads TGTGCCAGCAGCGTGAGACTAGCGGAGAACACCGGGGAGCTGTTTTTT.

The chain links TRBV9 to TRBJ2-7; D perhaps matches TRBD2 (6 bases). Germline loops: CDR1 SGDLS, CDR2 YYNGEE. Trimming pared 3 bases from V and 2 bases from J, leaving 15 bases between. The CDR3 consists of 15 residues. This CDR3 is CASSATGLGTYEQYF. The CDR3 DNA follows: TGTGCCAGCAGCGCGACGGGACTGGGTACCTACGAGCAGTACTTC.

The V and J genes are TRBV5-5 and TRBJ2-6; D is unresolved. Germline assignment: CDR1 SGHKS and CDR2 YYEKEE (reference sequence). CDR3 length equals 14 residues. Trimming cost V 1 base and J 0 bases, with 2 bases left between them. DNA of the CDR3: TGTGCCAGCAGCTTGTTCTCTGGGGCCAACGTCCTGACTTTC. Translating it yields CASSLFSGANVLTF.

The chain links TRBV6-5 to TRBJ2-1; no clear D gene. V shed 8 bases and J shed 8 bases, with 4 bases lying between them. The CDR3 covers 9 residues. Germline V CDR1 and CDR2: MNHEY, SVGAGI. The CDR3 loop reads CASGHEQFF. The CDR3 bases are TGTGCCAGCGGCCATGAGCAGTTCTTC.

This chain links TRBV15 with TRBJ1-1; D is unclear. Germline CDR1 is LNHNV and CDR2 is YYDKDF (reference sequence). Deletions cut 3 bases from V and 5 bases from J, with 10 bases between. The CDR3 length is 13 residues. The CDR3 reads CATSSWGGTEAFF. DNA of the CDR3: TGTGCCACCAGCAGTTGGGGTGGAACTGAAGCTTTCTTT.

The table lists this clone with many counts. The CDR3, as DNA: TGTGCCACCAGCAGATCGCGGACGCAAGTATTCACCGGGGAGCTGTTTTTT. The encoded protein is CATSRSRTQVFTGELFF. This chain joins TRBV15 and TRBJ2-2; D uncertain. V lost 2 bases, J lost 4 bases, and 17 bases lay in between. The CDR3 totals 17 residues. Germline-derived CDR1 and CDR2 are LNHNV and YYDKDF (reference sequence).

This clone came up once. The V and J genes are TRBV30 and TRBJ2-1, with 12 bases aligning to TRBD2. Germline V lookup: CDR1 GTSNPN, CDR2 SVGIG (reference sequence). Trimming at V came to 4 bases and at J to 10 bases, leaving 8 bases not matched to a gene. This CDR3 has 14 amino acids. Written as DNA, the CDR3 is TGTGCCTGGAACCCGGGACTAGCGGGTGGCGAGCAGTTCTTC. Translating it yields CAWNPGLAGGEQFF.

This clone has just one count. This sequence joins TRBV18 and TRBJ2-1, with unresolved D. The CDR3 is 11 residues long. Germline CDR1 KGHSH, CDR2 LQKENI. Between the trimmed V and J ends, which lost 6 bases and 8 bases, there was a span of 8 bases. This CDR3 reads CASSLGDEQFF. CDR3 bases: TGTGCCAGCTCTCTTGGGGATGAGCAGTTCTTC. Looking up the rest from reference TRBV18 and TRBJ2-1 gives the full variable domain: NAGVMQNPRHLVRRRGQEARLRCSPMKGHSHVYWYRQLPEEGLKFMVYLQKENIIDESGMPKERFSAEFPKEGPSILRIQQVVRGDSAAYFCASSLGDEQFFGPGTRLTVL.

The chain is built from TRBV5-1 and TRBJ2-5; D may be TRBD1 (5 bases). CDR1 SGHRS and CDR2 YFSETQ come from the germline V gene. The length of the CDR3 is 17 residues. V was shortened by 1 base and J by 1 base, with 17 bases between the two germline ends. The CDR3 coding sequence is TGCGCCAGCAGCTTGCCCGTCACGCAGGGCATCCAAGAGACCCAGTACTTC. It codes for CASSLPVTQGIQETQYF.

CDR3 region: CSVEQVNEQYF. The CDR3 DNA is TGCAGCGTTGAACAGGTGAACGAGCAGTACTTC. This chain uses TRBV29-1 with TRBJ2-5; D ambiguous. The J call may be incorrect, as the DNA end agrees better with TRBJ2-7. The CDR3 consists of 11 residues. Looked up from germline, CDR1 is SQVTM and CDR2 is ANQGSEA.

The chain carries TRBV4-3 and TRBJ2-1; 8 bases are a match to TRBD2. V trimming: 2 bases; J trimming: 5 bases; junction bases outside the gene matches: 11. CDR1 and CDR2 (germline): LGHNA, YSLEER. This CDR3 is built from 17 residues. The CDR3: CASSQKTPGLGHNEQFF. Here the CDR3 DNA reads TGCGCCAGCAGCCAAAAAACTCCGGGACTAGGCCACAATGAGCAGTTCTTC.

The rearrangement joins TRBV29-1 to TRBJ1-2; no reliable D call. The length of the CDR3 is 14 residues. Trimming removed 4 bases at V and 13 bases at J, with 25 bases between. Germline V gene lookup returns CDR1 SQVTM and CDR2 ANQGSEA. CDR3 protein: CSVVHVAERFFSTF. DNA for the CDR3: TGCAGCGTTGTCCACGTGGCAGAAAGATTTTTCTCCACCTTC. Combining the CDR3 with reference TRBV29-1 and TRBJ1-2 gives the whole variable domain SAVISQKPSRDICQRGTSLTIQCQVDSQVTMMFWYRQQPGQSLTLIATANQGSEATYESGFVIDKFPISRPNLTFSTLTVSNMSPEDSSIYLCSVVHVAERFFSTFGSGTRLTVV.

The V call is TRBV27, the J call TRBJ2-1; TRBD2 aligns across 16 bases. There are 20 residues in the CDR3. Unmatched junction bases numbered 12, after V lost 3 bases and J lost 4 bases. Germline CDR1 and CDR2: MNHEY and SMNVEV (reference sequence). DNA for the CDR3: TGTGCCAGCAGTTTGCCTCGGGGGACTAGCGGGAGGGCTCTATACAATGAGCAGTTCTTC. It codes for CASSLPRGTSGRALYNEQFF.

CDR3 in amino acids: CASSSSGPTYEQYF. CDR3 sequence (DNA): TGTGCCAGCAGCAGTAGCGGACCCACCTACGAGCAGTACTTC. The chain combines TRBV5-5 with TRBJ2-7, with a possible D match to TRBD2 (6 bases). Looked up from germline, CDR1 is SGHKS and CDR2 is YYEKEE (reference sequence). This CDR3 has 14 amino acids. The V end lost 4 bases, the J end lost 2 bases, and 13 bases lay between the germline ends.

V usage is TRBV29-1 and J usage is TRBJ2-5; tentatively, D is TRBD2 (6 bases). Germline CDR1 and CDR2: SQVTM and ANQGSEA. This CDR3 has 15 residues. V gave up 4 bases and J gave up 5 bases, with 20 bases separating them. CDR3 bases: TGCAGCGTTGCCTCTATCGATCGACTAGTGGAGACCCAGTACTTC. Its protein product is CSVASIDRLVETQYF.

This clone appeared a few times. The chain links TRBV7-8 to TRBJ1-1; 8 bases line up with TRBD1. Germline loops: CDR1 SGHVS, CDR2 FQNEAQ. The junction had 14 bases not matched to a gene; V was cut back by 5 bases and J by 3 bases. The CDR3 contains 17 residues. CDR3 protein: CASSPNRPGGRDTEAFF. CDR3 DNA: TGTGCCAGCAGCCCGAACCGGCCAGGGGGCAGGGACACTGAAGCTTTCTTT.